Listed here are 2 T cell receptor beta chains from one sample, sequenced in a study of cytomegalovirus exposure and HLA in healthy donors. Primers included in the PCR were 60 Vbeta and 13 Jbeta primers. TCRdb keeps only in-frame clones here, not all; method: immunoSEQ multiplex PCR. The sample carries under 200,000 clones, over 70% recorded once. Material: PBMCs. The receptors here all came from a middle-aged man in good health and CMV-seropositive.

The chain combines TRBV7-9 with TRBJ1-2; TRBD1 agrees at 8 bases. This CDR3 contains 15 residues. CDR1 and CDR2 (germline): SEHNR, FQNEAQ (reference sequence). Trimming cost V 8 bases and J 4 bases; bases outside gene matches: 12. The DNA of the CDR3 is TGTGCCAGCGGATATTCGGACAGGGCAGGCTATGGCTACACCTTC. It specifies CASGYSDRAGYGYTF.

The J gene is TRBJ1-1, the V gene TRBV6-1; 7 bases are a match to TRBD1. The CDR3 runs 16 residues. Germline trimming cut 2 bases from V and 4 bases from J; bases unmatched to any gene: 10. The V gene's germline CDR1 is MNHNS and CDR2 SASEGT. For the CDR3, the DNA is TGTGCCAGCAGTGAACCCTACAGGGGATCGGGCACTGAAGCTTTCTTT. This codes for CASSEPYRGSGTEAFF.